This TCR beta chain appears in the sequencing data of a study of cytomegalovirus exposure and HLA in healthy donors. This CDR3 is built from 15 residues. Trimming cost V 2 bases and J 0 bases, with 11 bases left between them. CDR1 GTSNPN and CDR2 SVGIG come from the germline V gene (reference sequence). 60 Vbeta and 13 Jbeta primers were used in PCR. The method was immunoSEQ multiplex PCR; TCRdb's version includes in-frame clones alone and lacks a portion of them. The sample records under 150,000 clones, 80% to 85% being singletons. The chain uses TRBV30 and TRBJ2-1; D remains ambiguous. Specimen: PBMCs. The sequence was obtained from a boy under 18 in good health and CMV-seronegative. This CDR3 is CAWSRLAYSYNEQFF. The CDR3 nucleotides are TGTGCCTGGAGTCGACTGGCTTACTCCTACAATGAGCAGTTCTTC. Variable domain in full (rest from reference TRBV30 and TRBJ2-1): SQTIHQWPATLVQPVGSPLSLECTVEGTSNPNLYWYRQAAGRGLQLLFYSVGIGQISSEVPQNLSASRPQDRQFILSSKKLLLSDSGFYLCAWSRLAYSYNEQFFGPGTRLTVL.